The 29 T cell receptor beta chains below come from one sample, sequenced in a study of vaccination and CD4 T cells after COVID-19. The Oncomine TCR Beta short-read assay sequenced DNA from cultured CD4+ T cells. MiXCR, applied by TCRdb to the PCR reads, yields one record per CDR3 protein. The sample carries roughly 22,000 distinct CDR3 sequences, approximately 29% recorded once. The treatment denotes: approximately 9-day PBMC culture with coronavirus spike peptide pools or control peptides (ViraFEST assay). Antigens for these TCRs are unknown. Material for sequencing was cultured CD4+ T cells from blood. The receptors were sampled from a human donor with COVID-19.

This clonotype was seen a few times. The J gene is TRBJ1-1, the V gene TRBV29-1; D gene uncertain. Trimming cost V 4 bases and J 3 bases, with 3 bases left between them. The CDR3 has 10 amino acids. Germline V gene lookup returns CDR1 SQVTM and CDR2 ANQGSEA. The CDR3, as DNA: TGCAGCGTTGGACACACTGAAGCTTTCTTT. Protein sequence: CSVGHTEAFF.

Only a few counts were recorded for this clonotype. This chain uses TRBV7-8 with TRBJ1-3; D might be TRBD1 (5 bases). The ends were cut back, 5 bases at V and 0 bases at J, with 11 bases in the middle. Germline V lookup: CDR1 SGHVS, CDR2 FQNEAQ. This CDR3 is 15 amino acids long. This CDR3 reads CASSPRDHSGNTIYF. In DNA form, the CDR3 reads TGTGCCAGCAGCCCAAGGGACCACTCTGGAAACACCATATATTTT.

V gene TRBV6-5 combines with J gene TRBJ2-1, with 8 bases that match TRBD1. V lost 1 base and J lost 8; bases outside the gene matches: 7. CDR3 size: 15 residues. Looked up from germline, CDR1 is MNHEY and CDR2 is SVGAGI. The CDR3 protein is CASSYYGRGRDEQFF. The CDR3 DNA reads as TGTGCCAGCAGTTACTATGGCAGGGGGCGCGATGAGCAGTTCTTC.

This clonotype came up a few times. The chain carries TRBV7-2 and TRBJ1-1; no definite D call. The V end lost 2 bases, the J end lost 5 bases, and 3 bases lay between the germline ends. The CDR3 has 11 amino acids. Germline CDR1 and CDR2: SGHTA and FQGNSA. The CDR3 loop reads CASSLSTEAFF. CDR3 nucleotide sequence: TGTGCCAGCAGCTTATCTACTGAAGCTTTCTTT.

This chain joins TRBV5-8 and TRBJ1-1, with a weak D call TRBD1 (6 bases). The CDR3 spans 13 residues. From germline, CDR1 is SGHTS and CDR2 YDEGEE. V lost 5 bases to trimming and J lost 5 bases, with 13 bases between them. The CDR3 loop reads CASRIQGFTEAFF. The CDR3 DNA reads as TGTGCCAGCAGAATACAGGGTTTTACTGAAGCTTTCTTT.

The rearrangement links TRBV15 to TRBJ2-3; a possible D gene is TRBD2 (6 bases). Trimming cost V 2 bases and J 0 bases, with 12 bases left between them. Germline CDR1 is LNHNV and CDR2 is YYDKDF (reference sequence). This CDR3 has 16 amino acids. The CDR3 loop is CATSRPGTSSTDTQYF. CDR3 DNA sequence: TGTGCCACCAGCAGACCCGGGACTTCTAGCACAGATACGCAGTATTTT. Using reference TRBV15 and TRBJ2-3 for the parts outside the CDR3, the full variable domain is DAMVIQNPRYQVTQFGKPVTLSCSQTLNHNVMYWYQQKSSQAPKLLFHYYDKDFNNEADTPDNFQSRRPNTSFCFLDIRSPGLGDTAMYLCATSRPGTSSTDTQYFGPGTRLTVL.

This clonotype was detected a few times. The chain carries TRBV15 and TRBJ2-3; D gene ambiguous. Germline CDR1 is LNHNV and CDR2 is YYDKDF (reference sequence). This CDR3 spans 13 amino acids. V was shortened by 1 base and J by 0 bases, with 2 bases between the two germline ends. The CDR3 protein is CATSRGSTDTQYF. CDR3 in DNA: TGTGCCACCAGCAGAGGAAGCACAGATACGCAGTATTTT. Looking up the rest from reference TRBV15 and TRBJ2-3 gives the full variable domain: DAMVIQNPRYQVTQFGKPVTLSCSQTLNHNVMYWYQQKSSQAPKLLFHYYDKDFNNEADTPDNFQSRRPNTSFCFLDIRSPGLGDTAMYLCATSRGSTDTQYFGPGTRLTVL.

The rearrangement links TRBV4-3 to TRBJ2-7; no firm D call. Trimming took 5 bases from V and 0 from J, leaving 14 bases between them. The CDR3 is made up of 15 amino acids. In germline, CDR1 is LGHNA, CDR2 YSLEER. CDR3 region: CASSKTSGFSYEQYF. The CDR3, as DNA: TGCGCCAGCAGCAAGACCAGTGGGTTCTCCTACGAGCAGTACTTC.

The chain has TRBV6-5 and TRBJ2-7; no clear D. Germline CDR1 is MNHEY and CDR2 is SVGAGI. Trimming removed 0 bases from V and 2 bases from J, with 14 bases in between. The CDR3 runs 16 residues. For the CDR3, the DNA is TGTGCCAGCAGTTACTCATCACGTGGAGTACCCTACGAGCAGTACTTC. Amino acid sequence: CASSYSSRGVPYEQYF.

CDR3 in amino acids: CASSAGTSGDTQYF. The CDR3 DNA is TGCGCCAGCAGCGCCGGGACTAGCGGAGATACGCAGTATTTT. This rearrangement joins TRBV5-1 to TRBJ2-3; 11 bases match TRBD2. Germline trimming cut 4 bases from V and 5 bases from J; bases unmatched to any gene: 3. The CDR3 runs to 14 residues. Germline CDR1 is SGHRS and CDR2 is YFSETQ.

This clonotype was detected a few times. V usage is TRBV7-2 and J usage is TRBJ1-3, with TRBD1 matching 9 bases. V shed 0 bases and J 4 bases; nucleotides not matched to a gene: 4. CDR1 and CDR2 from the germline V gene are SGHTA and FQGNSA. CDR3 length equals 16 residues. CDR3 amino acids: CASSLALGTGGNTIYF. The DNA for the CDR3 is TGTGCCAGCAGCTTAGCTCTCGGGACAGGGGGAAACACCATATATTTT.

The chain couples TRBV7-2 to TRBJ2-7, with TRBD1 matching 11 bases. Germline CDR1 reads SGHTA; CDR2 reads FQGNSA. The trim removed 1 base at V and 3 bases at J, leaving 5 bases unmatched. CDR3 length equals 16 residues. The CDR3 region is CASSLGTGTGGYEQYF. The CDR3 DNA is TGTGCCAGCAGCTTAGGGACCGGGACAGGGGGCTACGAGCAGTACTTC.

J is TRBJ2-1 and V is TRBV6-1, with D perhaps TRBD2 (7 bases). CDR3 length equals 15 residues. Per the germline V gene, CDR1 is MNHNS and CDR2 is SASEGT. The germline V and J ends were trimmed by 7 bases and 6 bases, with 19 bases remaining between them. CDR3 sequence reads: CASNRGGGGGNEQFF. The CDR3 DNA sequence: TGTGCCAGCAACCGGGGTGGGGGAGGGGGCAATGAGCAGTTCTTC.

This clonotype was counted a few times. The chain links TRBV7-9 to TRBJ1-1; the D gene is possibly TRBD1 (6 bases). Germline lookup yields CDR1 SEHNR and CDR2 FQNEAQ (reference sequence). V was shortened by 11 bases and J by 5 bases, with 21 bases between the two germline ends. This CDR3 spans 14 amino acids. Here the CDR3 reads CACQAGASGTEAFF. The CDR3 coding sequence is TGTGCCTGTCAGGCGGGGGCCTCGGGGACTGAAGCTTTCTTT.

This clonotype was seen only a few times. The V call is TRBV6-5, the J call TRBJ2-5; tentatively, D is TRBD2 (5 bases). Deletions cut 4 bases from V and 3 bases from J, with 15 bases between. CDR1 MNHEY and CDR2 SVGAGI come from the germline V gene. The CDR3 is 15 residues long. CDR3 loop: CASSSPGNGKETQYF. CDR3 nucleotide sequence: TGTGCCAGCAGTTCACCGGGGAATGGGAAAGAGACCCAGTACTTC.

By sample fraction, this clonotype is medium-sized. This sequence joins TRBV20-1 and TRBJ1-2, with D perhaps TRBD1 (5 bases). The germline V gene encodes CDR1 DFQATT and CDR2 SNEGSKA (reference sequence). CDR3 length: 11 amino acids. Here the CDR3 reads CGFMGLDGYTF. CDR3 nucleotides: TGCGGCTTCATGGGGCTCGATGGCTACACCTTC.

The V call is TRBV12-3 or TRBV12-4, the J call TRBJ1-2; 7 nucleotides match TRBD1. This CDR3 is 14 amino acids long. The V segment lost 5 bases and the J segment 6 bases; nucleotides outside the gene matches: 9. The CDR3: CASSIGQAGDGYTF. The CDR3 DNA sequence: TGTGCCAGCAGTATTGGACAGGCGGGGGATGGCTACACCTTC.

This clonotype turned up a few times. This rearrangement joins TRBV12-3 or TRBV12-4 to TRBJ1-1; D is perhaps TRBD1 (5 bases). V lost 5 bases, J lost 5 bases, and 24 bases lay in between. The CDR3 loop spans 17 amino acids. The CDR3 spells CASSAGSWMKTETEAFF. As DNA, the CDR3 is TGTGCCAGCAGTGCAGGGTCATGGATGAAGACGGAGACTGAAGCTTTCTTT.

The chain carries TRBV7-6 and TRBJ1-4; D remains unclear. Germline CDR1 SGHVS, CDR2 FNYEAQ. V was trimmed by 5 bases and J by 6 bases, leaving 10 bases between them. The CDR3 has 13 amino acids. CDR3 nucleotides: TGTGCCAGCAGCATCCGGGAAGATGAAAAACTGTTTTTT. Translated: CASSIREDEKLFF.

This chain uses TRBV20-1 with TRBJ2-3, with a tentative D call TRBD1 (8 bases). CDR3 length: 15 residues. V was pared by 7 bases and J by 1 base, with 18 bases between. CDR1 DFQATT and CDR2 SNEGSKA come from the germline V gene (reference sequence). CDR3 sequence: CSGTGGGYGTDTQYF. CDR3 nucleotides: TGCAGTGGCACAGGGGGGGGTTATGGCACAGATACGCAGTATTTT.

The chain uses TRBV30 and TRBJ1-5, with D possibly matching TRBD1 (6 bases). The V gene's germline CDR1 is GTSNPN and CDR2 SVGIG (reference sequence). The CDR3 is made up of 14 amino acids. The V gene lost 7 bases and the J gene lost 2 bases, with 15 bases spanning the gap. CDR3 sequence: CASYRQVGNQPQHF. Written as DNA, the CDR3 is TGTGCCTCCTACCGACAGGTGGGCAATCAGCCCCAGCATTTT.

The chain uses TRBV5-1 and TRBJ2-7; D is perhaps TRBD1 (5 bases). This CDR3 region has 14 residues. Trimming removed 4 bases at V and 0 bases at J, with 11 bases between. Germline CDR1 reads SGHRS; CDR2 reads YFSETQ. The CDR3 DNA reads TGCGCCAGCAGCCAGGGCCTGAGCTCCTACGAGCAGTACTTC. It codes for CASSQGLSSYEQYF.

The chain links TRBV28 to TRBJ1-5, with 8 positions matching TRBD1. V dropped 5 bases and J dropped 5; count of bases not matched to a gene: 11. In germline, CDR1 is MDHEN, CDR2 SYDVKM. This CDR3 comprises 16 residues. The CDR3 DNA reads as TGTGCCAGCAGTCCCTCGGGACAGGTGCCCCATCAGCCCCAGCATTTT. Translated: CASSPSGQVPHQPQHF.

This clonotype was counted a few times. J is TRBJ1-5 and V is TRBV7-2; D unclear. From germline, CDR1 is SGHTA and CDR2 FQGNSA. This CDR3 comprises 14 residues. V lost 3 bases, J lost 4 bases, and 10 bases lay in between. CDR3 amino acids: CASSFMGSNQPQHF. The CDR3 nucleotides are TGTGCCAGCAGCTTTATGGGATCTAATCAGCCCCAGCATTTT.

Turning to this clonotype: At one of its ends the junction is not consistent with the germline gene, which may arise from a read error. J is TRBJ2-5 and V is TRBV5-4; TRBD1 is a possible D gene (5 bases). The germline CDR1 and CDR2 sequences are SGHNT and YYREEE (reference sequence). The CDR3 is 13 residues long. CDR3 protein: CASSLSGKETQYF. In DNA form, the CDR3 reads TGTGCCAGCAGCTTGTCAGGGAAAGAGACCCAGTACTTT.

This clonotype turned up a few times. V is TRBV2 and J is TRBJ1-2; a possible D gene is TRBD1 (5 bases). The CDR3 runs to 13 residues. The V end lost 6 bases, the J end lost 3 bases, and 11 bases lay between the germline ends. CDR1 is SNHLY, CDR2 FYNNEI, per germline. CDR3 nucleotides: TGTGCCAGCAGGGGGGGGATGGACTATGGCTACACCTTC. Its protein product is CASRGGMDYGYTF.

This clonotype was recorded a few times. This rearrangement joins TRBV11-2 to TRBJ1-5; D may be TRBD1 (6 bases). The CDR3 consists of 15 residues. The V gene's germline CDR1 is SGHAT and CDR2 FQNNGV. The V end lost 5 bases, the J end lost 7 bases, and 18 bases lay between the germline ends. The CDR3 sequence is CASSRGQGLAQPQHF. CDR3 in DNA: TGTGCCAGCAGCCGAGGGCAGGGGCTAGCGCAGCCCCAGCATTTT.

The J gene is TRBJ2-7, the V gene TRBV7-2; 13 nucleotides align to TRBD2. Looked up from germline, CDR1 is SGHTA and CDR2 is FQGNSA. The CDR3 length is 15 residues. Trimming removed 6 bases from V and 0 bases from J; junction bases left unmatched: 2. The CDR3 protein is CASRLAGGSSYEQYF. CDR3 nucleotide sequence: TGTGCCAGCAGACTAGCGGGGGGGAGCTCCTACGAGCAGTACTTC.

This clonotype was seen only a few times. The rearrangement joins TRBV6-1 to TRBJ1-6, with D tentatively TRBD1 (6 bases). CDR1 and CDR2 (germline): MNHNS, SASEGT. The CDR3 consists of 14 residues. Deletions cut 7 bases from V and 0 bases from J, with 7 bases between. CDR3 nucleotide sequence: TGTGCCAGCAACAGGGCCTCCTATAATTCACCCCTCCACTTT. Its protein product is CASNRASYNSPLHF.